This T cell receptor (beta chain) was observed in a study of T cells in Graves' hyperthyroidism and ophthalmopathy. RNA transcripts provided the source from which TCR beta CDR3 regions were amplified. The TCR CDR3 was amplified in a first-round RT-PCR using the HTBI primer set. TCRdb re-analysed the multiplex PCR reads in MiXCR, keeping a single row per CDR3 protein. The sample holds 400,000 to 550,000 distinct CDR3 sequences, around 24% seen once. About 10 ml of fresh peripheral blood supplied the PBMCs. Points on this clonotype: Antigen: not known.

The CDR3 runs 16 residues. CDR1 is MNHEY, CDR2 SVGAGI, per germline. Trimming stripped 1 base from V and 0 bases from J, with 13 bases between. Study findings and constraints: Ophthalmopathy prediction by the model preceded onset by a median about 6 months.

The sequence derives from a woman aged 25 to 45 with Graves' ophthalmopathy. The chain has TRBV6-5 and TRBJ2-7, with D unresolved. Sequencing was carried out using blood. The CDR3 spells CASSYLPGTSSYEQYF. CDR3 DNA: TGTGCCAGCAGTTACTTGCCCGGCACGAGCTCCTACGAGCAGTACTTC.